This TCR beta chain was obtained from a study of spatial heterogeneity in lung cancer. Regarding time point: sample taken at primary tumor resection. Unsorted whole RNA of tumor, nontumor lung or frozen PBMC was sequenced. TCRdb reprocessed the 5' RACE reads via MiXCR and lists one record per CDR3 protein. Here the sample spans tens of thousands of distinct CDR3 sequences, approximately 12% being singletons. Source: PBMCs, taken at surgery. The sequence derives from a male donor with early-stage non-small cell lung cancer.

The chain's CDR3 is CASSPRQAYNSPLHF. The CDR3 DNA reads TGCGCCAGCAGCCCGCGACAGGCCTATAATTCACCCCTCCACTTT. V is TRBV4-3 and J is TRBJ1-6; D perhaps matches TRBD1 (6 bases). V lost 4 bases and J lost 2, with 9 bases in between. The CDR3 is 15 residues long. Looked up from germline, CDR1 is LGHNA and CDR2 is YSLEER.